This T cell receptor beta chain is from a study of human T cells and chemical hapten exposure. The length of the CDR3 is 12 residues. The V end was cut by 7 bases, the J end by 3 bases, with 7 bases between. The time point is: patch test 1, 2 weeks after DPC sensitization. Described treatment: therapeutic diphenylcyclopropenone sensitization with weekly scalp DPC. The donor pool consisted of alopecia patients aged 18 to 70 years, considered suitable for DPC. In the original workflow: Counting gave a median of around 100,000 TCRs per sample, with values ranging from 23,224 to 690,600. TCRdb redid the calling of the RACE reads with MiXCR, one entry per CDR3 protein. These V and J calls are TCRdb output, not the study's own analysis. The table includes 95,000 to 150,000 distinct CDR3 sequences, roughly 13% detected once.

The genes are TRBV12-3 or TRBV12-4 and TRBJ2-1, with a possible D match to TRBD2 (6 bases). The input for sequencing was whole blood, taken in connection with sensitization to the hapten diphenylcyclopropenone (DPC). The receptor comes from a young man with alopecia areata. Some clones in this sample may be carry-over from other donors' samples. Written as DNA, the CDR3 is TGTGCCAGCAAGGGACTCTACAATGAGCAGTTCTTC. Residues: CASKGLYNEQFF.